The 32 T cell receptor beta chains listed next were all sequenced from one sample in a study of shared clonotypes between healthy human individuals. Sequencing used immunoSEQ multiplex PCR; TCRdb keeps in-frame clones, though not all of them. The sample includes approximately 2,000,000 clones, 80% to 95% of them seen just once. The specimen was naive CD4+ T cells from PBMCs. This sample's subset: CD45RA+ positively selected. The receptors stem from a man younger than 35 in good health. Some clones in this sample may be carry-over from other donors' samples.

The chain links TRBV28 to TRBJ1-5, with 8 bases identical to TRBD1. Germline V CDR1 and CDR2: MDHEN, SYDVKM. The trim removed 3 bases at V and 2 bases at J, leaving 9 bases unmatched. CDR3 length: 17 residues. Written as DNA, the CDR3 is TGTGCCAGCAGTTTTGCCAGGACAGGGCCGGGCAATCAGCCCCAGCATTTT. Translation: CASSFARTGPGNQPQHF.

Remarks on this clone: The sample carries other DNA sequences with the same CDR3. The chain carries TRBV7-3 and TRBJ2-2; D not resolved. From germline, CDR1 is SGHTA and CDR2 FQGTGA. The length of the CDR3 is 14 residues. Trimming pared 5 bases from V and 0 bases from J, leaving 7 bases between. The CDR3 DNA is TGTGCCAGCAGCCTAAGAGCGAACACCGGGGAGCTGTTTTTT. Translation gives CASSLRANTGELFF. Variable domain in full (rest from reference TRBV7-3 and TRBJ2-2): GAGVSQTPSNKVTEKGKYVELRCDPISGHTALYWYRQSLGQGPEFLIYFQGTGAADDSGLPNDRFFAVRPEGSVSTLKIQRTERGDSAVYLCASSLRANTGELFFGEGSRLTVL.

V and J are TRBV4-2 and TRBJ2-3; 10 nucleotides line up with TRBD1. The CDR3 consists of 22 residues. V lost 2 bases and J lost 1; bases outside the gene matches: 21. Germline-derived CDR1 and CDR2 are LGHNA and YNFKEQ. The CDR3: CASSQTLGTGDGTSGRTDTQYF. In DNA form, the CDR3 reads TGTGCCAGCAGCCAAACCCTGGGGACAGGGGACGGCACTAGCGGTCGCACAGATACGCAGTATTTT.

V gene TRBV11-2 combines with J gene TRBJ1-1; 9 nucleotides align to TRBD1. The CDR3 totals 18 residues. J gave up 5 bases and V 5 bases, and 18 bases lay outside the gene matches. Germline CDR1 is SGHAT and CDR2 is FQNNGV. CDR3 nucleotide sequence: TGTGCCAGCAGCCGAGGAGACAGGGGGGTGACTAAGTGGACTGAAGCTTTCTTT. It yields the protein CASSRGDRGVTKWTEAFF.

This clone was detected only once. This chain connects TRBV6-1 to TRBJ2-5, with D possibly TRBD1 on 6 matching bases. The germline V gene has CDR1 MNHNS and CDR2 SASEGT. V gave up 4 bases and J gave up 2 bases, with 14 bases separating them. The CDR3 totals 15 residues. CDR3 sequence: CASSARGLEQETQYF. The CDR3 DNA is TGTGCCAGCAGTGCCAGGGGTCTTGAGCAAGAGACCCAGTACTTC.

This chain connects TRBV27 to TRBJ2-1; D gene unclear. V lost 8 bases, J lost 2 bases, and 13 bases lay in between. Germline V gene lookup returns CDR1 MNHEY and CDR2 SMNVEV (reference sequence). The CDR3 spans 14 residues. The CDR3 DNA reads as TGTGCCAGCGGCCTCGACACCGCCTACAATGAGCAGTTCTTC. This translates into CASGLDTAYNEQFF.

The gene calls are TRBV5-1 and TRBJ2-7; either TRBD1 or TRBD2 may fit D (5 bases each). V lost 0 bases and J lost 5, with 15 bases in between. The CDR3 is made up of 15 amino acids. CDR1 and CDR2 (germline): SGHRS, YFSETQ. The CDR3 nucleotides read TGCGCCAGCAGCTTGGTTATGGGGGATTGGAACGAGCAGTACTTC. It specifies CASSLVMGDWNEQYF.

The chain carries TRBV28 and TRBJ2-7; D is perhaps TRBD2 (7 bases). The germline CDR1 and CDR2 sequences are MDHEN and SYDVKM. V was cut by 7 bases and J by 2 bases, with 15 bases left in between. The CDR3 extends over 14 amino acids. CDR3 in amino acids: CASMGGLNPYEQYF. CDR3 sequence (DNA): TGTGCCAGCATGGGGGGGCTCAACCCCTACGAGCAGTACTTC.

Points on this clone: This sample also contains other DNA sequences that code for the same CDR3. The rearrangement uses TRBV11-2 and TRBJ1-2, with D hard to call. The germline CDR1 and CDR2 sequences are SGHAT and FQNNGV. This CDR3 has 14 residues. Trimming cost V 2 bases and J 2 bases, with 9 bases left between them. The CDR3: CASSLTSRNYGYTF. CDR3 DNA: TGTGCCAGCAGCTTAACCAGCCGGAACTATGGCTACACCTTC.

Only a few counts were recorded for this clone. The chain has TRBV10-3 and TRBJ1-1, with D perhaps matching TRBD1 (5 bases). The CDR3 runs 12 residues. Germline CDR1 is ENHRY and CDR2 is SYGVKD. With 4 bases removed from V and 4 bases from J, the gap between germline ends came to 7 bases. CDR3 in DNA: TGTGCCATCAGTGGGGACGGCACTGAAGCTTTCTTT. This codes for CAISGDGTEAFF.

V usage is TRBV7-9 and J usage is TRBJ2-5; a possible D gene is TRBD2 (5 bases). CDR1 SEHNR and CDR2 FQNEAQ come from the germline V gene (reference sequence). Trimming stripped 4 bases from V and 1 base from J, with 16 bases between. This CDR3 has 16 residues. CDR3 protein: CASSSDPGLVQETQYF. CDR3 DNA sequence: TGTGCCAGCAGCTCGGATCCCGGACTGGTCCAAGAGACCCAGTACTTC.

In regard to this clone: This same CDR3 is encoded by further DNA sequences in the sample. The CDR3 nucleotides are TGCGCCAGCAGCTTGAGGGGGGAAAGCTCCTACAATGAGCAGTTCTTC. Amino acids: CASSLRGESSYNEQFF. The chain combines TRBV5-1 with TRBJ2-1; possibly TRBD1 or TRBD2 for D (6 bases each). Per the germline V gene, CDR1 is SGHRS and CDR2 is YFSETQ. Trimming stripped 1 base from V and 0 bases from J, with 11 bases between. The CDR3 is 16 amino acids.

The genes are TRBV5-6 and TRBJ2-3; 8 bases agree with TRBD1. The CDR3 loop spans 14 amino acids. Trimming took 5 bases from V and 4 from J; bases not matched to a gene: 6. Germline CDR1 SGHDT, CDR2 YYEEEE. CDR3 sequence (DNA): TGTGCCAGCAGGATGGCAGGGGGCCCAGATACGCAGTATTTT. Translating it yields CASRMAGGPDTQYF.

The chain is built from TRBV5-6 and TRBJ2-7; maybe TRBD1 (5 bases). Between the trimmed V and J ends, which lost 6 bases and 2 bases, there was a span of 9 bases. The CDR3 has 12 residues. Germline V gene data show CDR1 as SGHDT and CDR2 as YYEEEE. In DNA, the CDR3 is TGTGCCAGCACTCGCAGGGCCTACGAGCAGTACTTC. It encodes CASTRRAYEQYF. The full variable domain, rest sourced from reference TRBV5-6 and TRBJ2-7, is DAGVTQSPTHLIKTRGQQVTLRCSPKSGHDTVSWYQQALGQGPQFIFQYYEEEERQRGNFPDRFSGHQFPNYSSELNVNALLLGDSALYLCASTRRAYEQYFGPGTRLTVT.

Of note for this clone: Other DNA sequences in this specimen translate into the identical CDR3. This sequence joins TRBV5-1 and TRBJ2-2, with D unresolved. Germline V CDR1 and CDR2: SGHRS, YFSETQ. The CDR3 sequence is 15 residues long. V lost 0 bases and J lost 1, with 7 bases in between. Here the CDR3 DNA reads TGCGCCAGCAGCTTGGCTGGTCAGAACACCGGGGAGCTGTTTTTT. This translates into CASSLAGQNTGELFF.

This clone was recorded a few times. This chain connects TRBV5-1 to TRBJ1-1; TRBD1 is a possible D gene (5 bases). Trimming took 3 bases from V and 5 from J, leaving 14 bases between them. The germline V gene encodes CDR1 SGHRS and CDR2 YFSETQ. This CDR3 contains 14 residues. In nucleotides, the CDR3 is TGCGCCAGCAGCTGGGACCCTCGGGGAACTGAAGCTTTCTTT. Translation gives CASSWDPRGTEAFF.

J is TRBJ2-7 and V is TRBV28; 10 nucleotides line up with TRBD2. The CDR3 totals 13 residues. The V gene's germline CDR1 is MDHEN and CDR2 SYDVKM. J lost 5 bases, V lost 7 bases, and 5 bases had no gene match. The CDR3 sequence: CASMLAGVNEQYF. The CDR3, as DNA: TGTGCCAGCATGCTAGCGGGAGTGAACGAGCAGTACTTC.

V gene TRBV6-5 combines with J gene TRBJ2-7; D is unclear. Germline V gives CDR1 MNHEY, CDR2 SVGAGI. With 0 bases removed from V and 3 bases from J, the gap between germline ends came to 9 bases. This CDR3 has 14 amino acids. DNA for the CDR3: TGTGCCAGCAGTTACTCGGGAAAAGGCTACGAGCAGTACTTC. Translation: CASSYSGKGYEQYF.

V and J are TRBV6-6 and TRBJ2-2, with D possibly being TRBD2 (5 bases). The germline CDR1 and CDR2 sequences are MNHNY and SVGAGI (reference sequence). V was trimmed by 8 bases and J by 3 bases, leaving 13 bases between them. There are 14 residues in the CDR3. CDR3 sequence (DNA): TGTGCCAGCCGGGGTATCGGGGACACCGGGGAGCTGTTTTTT. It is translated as CASRGIGDTGELFF.

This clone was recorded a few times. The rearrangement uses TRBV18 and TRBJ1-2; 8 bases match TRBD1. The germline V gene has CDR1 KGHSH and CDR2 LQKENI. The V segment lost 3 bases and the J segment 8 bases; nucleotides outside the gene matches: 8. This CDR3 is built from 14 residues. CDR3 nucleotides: TGTGCCAGCTCACCGCAGACAGGGGTTGGCGGCTACACCTTC. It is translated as CASSPQTGVGGYTF.

Here the CDR3 DNA reads TGTGCCAGCACTCAAGGGGAGAGGTACAATGAGCAGTTCTTC. Amino acid sequence: CASTQGERYNEQFF. The chain links TRBV2 to TRBJ2-1, with D perhaps given as TRBD1 or TRBD2 (5 bases each). The CDR3 extends over 14 amino acids. V was clipped by 7 bases and J by 4 bases, with 14 bases between them. Germline-derived CDR1 and CDR2 are SNHLY and FYNNEI.

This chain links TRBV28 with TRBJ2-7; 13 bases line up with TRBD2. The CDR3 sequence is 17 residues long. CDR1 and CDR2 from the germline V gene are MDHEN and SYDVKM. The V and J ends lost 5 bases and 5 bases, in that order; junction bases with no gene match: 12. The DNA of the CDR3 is TGTGCCAGCAGTCCATCAGGGCGTGGGACTAGCGGGGACGAGCAGTACTTC. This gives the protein CASSPSGRGTSGDEQYF.

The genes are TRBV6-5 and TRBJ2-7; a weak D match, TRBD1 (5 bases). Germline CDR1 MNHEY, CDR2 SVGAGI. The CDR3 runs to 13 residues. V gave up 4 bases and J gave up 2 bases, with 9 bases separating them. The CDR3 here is CASSSPRAYEQYF. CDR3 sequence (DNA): TGTGCCAGCAGTTCTCCCAGGGCCTACGAGCAGTACTTC.

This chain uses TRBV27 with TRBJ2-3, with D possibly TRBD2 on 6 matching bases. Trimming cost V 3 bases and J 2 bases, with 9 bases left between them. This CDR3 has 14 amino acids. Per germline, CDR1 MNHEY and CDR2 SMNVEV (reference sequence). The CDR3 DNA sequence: TGTGCCAGCAGTTTTCAGGGACTCACAGATACGCAGTATTTT. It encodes CASSFQGLTDTQYF.

The DNA for the CDR3 is TGCAGCGTTTCCATCTCTGGGGCCAACGTCCTGACTTTC. It is translated as CSVSISGANVLTF. This chain links TRBV29-1 with TRBJ2-6; no clear D. Germline loops: CDR1 SQVTM, CDR2 ANQGSEA. Trimming removed 5 bases from V and 0 bases from J, with 5 bases in between. The CDR3 sequence is 13 residues long.

In DNA form, the CDR3 reads TGTGCCAGCACCCTCGGCAGCCAAGAGACCCAGTACTTC. It codes for CASTLGSQETQYF. This rearrangement joins TRBV7-9 to TRBJ2-5; D unresolved. Germline-derived CDR1 and CDR2 are SEHNR and FQNEAQ (reference sequence). The V end lost 7 bases, the J end lost 1 base, and 10 bases lay between the germline ends. This CDR3 spans 13 amino acids.

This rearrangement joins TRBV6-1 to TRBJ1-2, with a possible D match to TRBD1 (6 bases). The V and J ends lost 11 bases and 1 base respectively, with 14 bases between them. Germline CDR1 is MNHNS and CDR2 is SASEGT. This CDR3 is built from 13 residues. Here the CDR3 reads CASIPDSNYGYTF. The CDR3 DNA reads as TGTGCCTCTATCCCGGACAGTAACTATGGCTACACCTTC.

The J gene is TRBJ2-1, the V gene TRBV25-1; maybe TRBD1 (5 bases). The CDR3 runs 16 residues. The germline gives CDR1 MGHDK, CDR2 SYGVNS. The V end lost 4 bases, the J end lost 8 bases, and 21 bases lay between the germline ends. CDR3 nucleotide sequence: TGTGCCAGCAGTGTACGGGCGACAGAAATTCCTTATGAGCAGTTCTTC. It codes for CASSVRATEIPYEQFF.

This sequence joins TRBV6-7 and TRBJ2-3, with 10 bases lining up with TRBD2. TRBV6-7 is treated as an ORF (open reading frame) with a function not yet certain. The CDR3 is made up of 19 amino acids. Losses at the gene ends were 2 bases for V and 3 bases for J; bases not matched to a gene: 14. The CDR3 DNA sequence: TGTGCCAGCAGTTACCCGCTAGCGGGAGTGATAGTCAGGACAGATACGCAGTATTTT. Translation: CASSYPLAGVIVRTDTQYF.

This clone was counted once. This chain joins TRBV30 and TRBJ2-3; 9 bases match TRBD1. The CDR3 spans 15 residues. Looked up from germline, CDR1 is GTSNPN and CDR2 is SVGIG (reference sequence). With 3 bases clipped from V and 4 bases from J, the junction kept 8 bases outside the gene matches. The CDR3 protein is CAWSLEGQGSDTQYF. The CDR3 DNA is TGTGCCTGGAGCCTAGAGGGACAGGGATCAGATACGCAGTATTTT.

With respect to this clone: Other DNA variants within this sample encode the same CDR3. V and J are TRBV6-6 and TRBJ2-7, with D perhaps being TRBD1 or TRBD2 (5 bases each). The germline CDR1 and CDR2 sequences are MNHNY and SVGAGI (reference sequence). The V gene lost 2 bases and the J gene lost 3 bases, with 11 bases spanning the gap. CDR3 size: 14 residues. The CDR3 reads CASSYPGGSYEQYF. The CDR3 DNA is TGTGCCAGCAGTTACCCTGGGGGTAGCTACGAGCAGTACTTC.

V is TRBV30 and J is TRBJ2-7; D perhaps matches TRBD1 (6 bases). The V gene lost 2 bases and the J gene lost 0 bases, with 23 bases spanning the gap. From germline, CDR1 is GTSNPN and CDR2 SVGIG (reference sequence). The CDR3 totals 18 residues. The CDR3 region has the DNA TGTGCCTGGAGTTTAACCGGAACCGACAGGCCCTTCTCCTACGAGCAGTACTTC. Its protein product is CAWSLTGTDRPFSYEQYF.